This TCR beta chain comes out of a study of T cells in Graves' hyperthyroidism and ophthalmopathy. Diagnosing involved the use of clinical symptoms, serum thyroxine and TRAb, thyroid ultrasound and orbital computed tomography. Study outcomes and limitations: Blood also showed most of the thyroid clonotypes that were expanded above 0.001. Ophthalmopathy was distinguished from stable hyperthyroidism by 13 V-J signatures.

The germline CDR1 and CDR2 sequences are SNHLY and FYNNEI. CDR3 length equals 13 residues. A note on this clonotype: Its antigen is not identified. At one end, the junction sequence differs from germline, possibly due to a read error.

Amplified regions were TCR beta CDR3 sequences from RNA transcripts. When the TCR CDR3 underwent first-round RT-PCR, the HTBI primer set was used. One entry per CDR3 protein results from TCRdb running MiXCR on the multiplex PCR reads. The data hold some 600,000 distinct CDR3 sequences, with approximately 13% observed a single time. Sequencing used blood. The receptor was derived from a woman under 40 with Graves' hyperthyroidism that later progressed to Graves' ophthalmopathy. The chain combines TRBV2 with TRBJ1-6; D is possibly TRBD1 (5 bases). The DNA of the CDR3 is TGTGACAGCAGCGCGGCAGGGAATTCACCCCTCCACTTT. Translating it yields CDSSAAGNSPLHF.